This T cell receptor (beta chain) was captured in a study of early T cells in non-severe SARS-CoV-2 infection (TCRdb year 2021). Turning to the overall study: TCR sequencing used bulk RNA from unsorted whole blood, so alpha and beta chains could not be paired.

In its sample, this clonotype was seen many times. Its antigen is unknown. Base qualities are missing; no much larger clone stands one base away. The study was a case-control design nested within a healthcare worker cohort in London, UK, with weekly nasopharyngeal swab PCR tests and blood sampling. Between 23 and 31 March 2020, the week of the UK lockdown, healthcare workers were enrolled and then followed up weekly for as long as 16 weeks. From the germline V gene, CDR1 is SGHVS and CDR2 is FQNEAQ. Counted from cysteine to phenylalanine, this CDR3 has 15 amino acids. Just the 45-base CDR3 DNA is kept, in frame starting at base 1. Germline trimming: 3 bases from V, 8 bases from J; junction bases outside gene matches: 7. Libraries were made using 5' RACE. Sequencer: NextSeq 500. To correct for sequencing error and PCR bias, the TCR library protocol tagged individual cDNA molecules with unique molecular identifiers. Both TCR alpha and beta chains were sequenced, and tight co-correlation was observed between alpha and beta sequence abundances in each sample. Per the original workflow: Decombinator V4 was used to perform V gene, J gene and CDR3 annotation of TCR sequences. Expanded TCRs were defined as changing significantly between any two time points under a Poisson model with p below 0.0001. TCR abundances were normalised to the total number of TCRs sequenced in each sample and reported as counts per million. MAIT TCRs were defined by TRAV1-2 paired with TRAJ12, TRAJ20 or TRAJ33, and iNKT TCRs by TRAV10 paired with TRAJ18. A search of VDJdb, accessed on 1 November 2021, was run for TCRs annotated to CMV, EBV and SARS-CoV-2, with TCRs annotated for multiple antigens excluded. Using fastp trimming at Q25 and MiXCR clonotype assembly, TCRdb reanalyzed the public sequencing data and kept in-frame beta chains. Rows merge per CDR3 protein into single entries with the most common DNA and genes. TCRdb's processing, not the authors', yielded these V and J calls. Counted in this sample were around 80,000 distinct CDR3 sequences; around 13% of them appeared once. The ten largest clonotypes hold more than 1.2% of the sample.

On the study overall, not on this receptor specifically: VDJdb matching was skewed toward anti-spike CD8 responses and likely underestimated virus-specific expansions by missing private and CD4 specificities.

Recombination joined TRBV7-8 with TRBJ1-1; TRBD1 lines up with 12 middle nucleotides. Sequencing was performed on whole blood. The origin of this receptor is an adult who was a healthcare worker with PCR-confirmed SARS-CoV-2 infection or an uninfected control (not recorded which). In nucleotides, the sequence is TGTGCCAGCAGCTTGGGACAGGGGGCCTTTGGGGAAGCTTTCTTT. This gives the protein CASSLGQGAFGEAFF.